The 20 T cell receptor beta chains below were found in one sample sequenced in a study of T cell repertoires in cytomegalovirus infection. TCRdb reanalysed the reads using MiXCR and keeps one entry per CDR3 protein. The sample has tens of thousands of distinct CDR3 sequences; 20% to 25% are singletons. These receptors are not linked to any known antigen. The sample here was CD8+ T cells from cultured PBMCs, taken from culture after CMV antigen stimulation. The source is a human donor in good health (CMV status not recorded). Some clones in this sample may be carry-over from other donors' samples.

J is TRBJ2-1 and V is TRBV4-1, with TRBD2 matching 13 bases. V shed 1 base and J 7 bases; nucleotides not matched to a gene: 4. The CDR3 contains 16 residues. CDR1 and CDR2 from the germline V gene are MGHRA and YSYEKL. The CDR3 coding sequence is TGCGCCAGCAGCCAAGTTGGGACTAGCGGGGCTAATGAGCAGTTCTTC. It specifies CASSQVGTSGANEQFF.

This clonotype was picked up a small number of times. This chain joins TRBV7-2 and TRBJ1-5; 9 positions agree with TRBD1. V dropped 3 bases and J dropped 4; count of bases not matched to a gene: 13. CDR3 size: 18 residues. Per germline, CDR1 SGHTA and CDR2 FQGNSA. Written as DNA, the CDR3 is TGTGCCAGCAGCTTCGGGACAGGGCCAAGGGGTGGAAATCAGCCCCAGCATTTT. It codes for CASSFGTGPRGGNQPQHF.

The J gene is TRBJ2-7, the V gene TRBV7-2; 8 bases line up with TRBD2. Germline CDR1 and CDR2: SGHTA and FQGNSA. Trimming cost V 1 base and J 2 bases; bases outside gene matches: 4. CDR3 size: 15 residues. The CDR3 is CASSLGAGGTYEQYF. The CDR3 bases are TGTGCCAGCAGCTTAGGGGCGGGGGGCACCTACGAGCAGTACTTC.

V and J are TRBV7-2 and TRBJ2-7, with D hard to call. Trimming took off 1 base at V and 5 bases at J, with 6 bases between the two ends. The CDR3 covers 12 residues. Germline assignment: CDR1 SGHTA and CDR2 FQGNSA. The CDR3 DNA sequence: TGTGCCAGCAGCTTAGACTGGAACGAGCAGTACTTC. Residues: CASSLDWNEQYF.

The rearrangement uses TRBV7-6 and TRBJ1-5; TRBD1 is a possible D gene (5 bases). V was cut by 1 base and J by 5 bases, with 12 bases left in between. Germline V gene data show CDR1 as SGHVS and CDR2 as FNYEAQ. The CDR3 is 15 residues long. CDR3: CASSLEAGSHQPQHF. CDR3 nucleotide sequence: TGTGCCAGCAGCTTAGAGGCAGGGAGCCATCAGCCCCAGCATTTT.

This clonotype was observed many times. This chain connects TRBV6-2 or TRBV6-3 to TRBJ2-7; D is perhaps TRBD1 (5 bases). The V and J ends lost 7 bases and 6 bases respectively, with 22 bases between them. The CDR3 totals 15 residues. The germline gives CDR1 MNHEY, CDR2 SVGEGT. CDR3 protein: CASKTVRGPSLEQYF. DNA for the CDR3: TGTGCCAGCAAAACTGTAAGGGGCCCAAGTCTCGAGCAGTACTTC.

A few counts support this clonotype. The J gene is TRBJ2-1, the V gene TRBV27; 8 nucleotides line up with TRBD2. CDR1 and CDR2 (germline): MNHEY, SMNVEV (reference sequence). Trimming at V came to 5 bases and at J to 7 bases, leaving 10 bases not matched to a gene. The length of the CDR3 is 15 residues. CDR3 in DNA: TGTGCCAGCAGTCCTTGGACTAGCCAGGTGAATGAGCAGTTCTTC. Translated, it gives CASSPWTSQVNEQFF.

The table lists this clonotype with a few counts. This chain links TRBV7-2 with TRBJ2-5; D remains ambiguous. Germline V gives CDR1 SGHTA, CDR2 FQGNSA. Trimming cost V 2 bases and J 5 bases, with 12 bases left between them. This CDR3 spans 14 amino acids. The CDR3 spells CASSLLGREETQYF. In DNA form, the CDR3 reads TGTGCCAGCAGCTTATTGGGTAGAGAGGAGACCCAGTACTTC.

J is TRBJ2-7 and V is TRBV6-2 or TRBV6-3; the D gene is possibly TRBD2 (6 bases). This CDR3 contains 14 residues. Germline V CDR1 and CDR2: MNHEY, SVGEGT. Trimming removed 7 bases at V and 2 bases at J, with 15 bases between. The CDR3 is CASTDMAGTYEQYF. The DNA of the CDR3 is TGTGCCAGCACCGACATGGCGGGGACCTACGAGCAGTACTTC.

This clonotype showed up just a few times. This chain links TRBV7-2 with TRBJ2-7; TRBD2 aligns across 12 bases. Unmatched junction bases numbered 11, after V lost 5 bases and J lost 0 bases. This CDR3 is built from 18 residues. Germline assignment: CDR1 SGHTA and CDR2 FQGNSA. CDR3 sequence reads: CASSPRLAGVGASYEQYF. In DNA form, the CDR3 reads TGTGCCAGCAGCCCAAGACTAGCGGGAGTGGGGGCCTCCTACGAGCAGTACTTC.

The chain carries TRBV18 and TRBJ2-1, with 9 bases that match TRBD2. CDR3 size: 16 residues. The V segment lost 4 bases and the J segment 2 bases; nucleotides outside the gene matches: 6. Germline V lookup: CDR1 KGHSH, CDR2 LQKENI. The CDR3 DNA is TGTGCCAGCTCACACCCGGGGACTAGCACCTACAATGAGCAGTTCTTC. Protein sequence: CASSHPGTSTYNEQFF.

CDR3: CASSPNRDRSLVPDTGELFF. CDR3 DNA: TGTGCCAGCAGCCCGAACCGGGACAGAAGCCTCGTCCCGGACACCGGGGAGCTGTTTTTT. The chain joins TRBV14 to TRBJ2-2, with 7 bases lining up with TRBD1. J was trimmed by 3 bases and V by 4 bases; bases with no gene match: 20. Germline V gene data show CDR1 as SGHDN and CDR2 as FVKESK. CDR3 length equals 20 residues.

This clonotype was seen at least ten times. This chain joins TRBV7-9 and TRBJ1-5; the D is unclear. Per germline, CDR1 SEHNR and CDR2 FQNEAQ (reference sequence). The ends were cut back, 3 bases at V and 4 bases at J, with 10 bases in the middle. The CDR3 is 14 amino acids. The CDR3 is CASSLDGLNQPQHF. The CDR3 bases are TGTGCCAGCAGCTTGGACGGGCTTAATCAGCCCCAGCATTTT.

V usage is TRBV28 and J usage is TRBJ2-3; tentatively, D is TRBD1 or TRBD2 (7 bases each). V was trimmed by 8 bases and J by 5 bases, leaving 11 bases between them. The germline CDR1 and CDR2 sequences are MDHEN and SYDVKM. There are 12 residues in the CDR3. The CDR3 DNA reads TGTGCCAGCGGGAGGGGGCGAGATACGCAGTATTTT. Its protein product is CASGRGRDTQYF. The whole variable domain, remainder taken from reference TRBV28 and TRBJ2-3, is DVKVTQSSRYLVKRTGEKVFLECVQDMDHENMFWYRQDPGLGLRLIYFSYDVKMKEKGDIPEGYSVSREKKERFSLILESASTNQTSMYLCASGRGRDTQYFGPGTRLTVL.

J is TRBJ2-7 and V is TRBV7-9; 12 bases align to TRBD1. From germline, CDR1 is SEHNR and CDR2 FQNEAQ (reference sequence). The CDR3 length is 15 residues. Losses at the gene ends were 5 bases for V and 4 bases for J; bases not matched to a gene: 6. CDR3 protein: CASSRPGQGAYEQYF. DNA of the CDR3: TGTGCCAGCAGCCGCCCGGGACAGGGGGCGTACGAGCAGTACTTC.

This chain joins TRBV7-6 and TRBJ2-5; D is unresolved. Germline V gene data show CDR1 as SGHVS and CDR2 as FNYEAQ. The length of the CDR3 is 15 residues. Trimming cost V 2 bases and J 0 bases, with 10 bases left between them. DNA of the CDR3: TGTGCCAGCAGCTTAATTGCGTGGAACCAAGAGACCCAGTACTTC. Translating it yields CASSLIAWNQETQYF. The full variable domain, completed using reference TRBV7-6 and TRBJ2-5, is GAGVSQSPRYKVTKRGQDVALRCDPISGHVSLYWYRQALGQGPEFLTYFNYEAQQDKSGLPNDRFSAERPEGSISTLTIQRTEQRDSAMYRCASSLIAWNQETQYFGPGTRLLVL.

This chain's CDR3 is CASSGVREGLGETQYF. CDR3 in DNA: TGCGCCAGCAGTGGAGTACGGGAGGGCCTCGGAGAGACCCAGTACTTC. The V and J genes are TRBV10-2 and TRBJ2-5; 8 bases line up with TRBD2. Unmatched junction bases numbered 11, after V lost 4 bases and J lost 4 bases. The CDR3 spans 16 residues. The germline gives CDR1 WSHSY, CDR2 SAAADI.

This clonotype occurred a few times. The chain is built from TRBV7-9 and TRBJ1-6; D might be TRBD1 (5 bases). V was clipped by 5 bases and J by 5 bases, with 19 bases between them. The CDR3 loop spans 17 amino acids. CDR1 is SEHNR and CDR2 is FQNEAQ in the germline V gene (reference sequence). The CDR3 nucleotides read TGTGCCAGCAGCCGACTAGGGACCGGGAGGGATAATTCACCCCTCCACTTT. Translation gives CASSRLGTGRDNSPLHF. Complete variable domain (other parts from reference TRBV7-9 and TRBJ1-6): DTGVSQNPRHKITKRGQNVTFRCDPISEHNRLYWYRQTLGQGPEFLTYFQNEAQLEKSRLLSDRFSAERPKGSFSTLEIQRTEQGDSAMYLCASSRLGTGRDNSPLHFGNGTRLTVT.

This clonotype occurred a few times. The chain joins TRBV7-9 to TRBJ1-1, with 7 bases fitting TRBD1. The V gene's germline CDR1 is SEHNR and CDR2 FQNEAQ (reference sequence). CDR3 size: 15 residues. J was trimmed by 1 base and V by 5 bases; bases with no gene match: 7. CDR3 in DNA: TGTGCCAGCAGCCACACCCGGGACAGGAACACTGAAGCTTTCTTT. Protein sequence: CASSHTRDRNTEAFF.

This clonotype was observed a few times. The CDR3 nucleotides are TGCAGTGCCCGGAGGGGGGGCAGAGGCTACACCTTC. It yields the protein CSARRGGRGYTF. The genes are TRBV20-1 and TRBJ1-2; maybe TRBD1 (6 bases). Germline CDR1 reads DFQATT; CDR2 reads SNEGSKA (reference sequence). V was cut by 6 bases and J by 8 bases, with 16 bases left in between. The CDR3 runs 12 residues.